This T cell receptor (beta chain) was sequenced in a study of blood T cell repertoires in COVID-19. Study-wide context: Whether acute or convalescent, the COVID-19 samples came from the United States, Italy and Spain. PBMCs, B-cell-depleted T cells, or T cells were the source of the cDNA or gDNA that made up the material.

Trimming removed 1 base from V and 1 base from J, with 7 bases in between. CDR3 length: 14 residues. CDR1 and CDR2 from the germline V gene are LGHDT and YNNKEL (reference sequence). Per the study methods: Reference gene primer amplification in the assay estimated nucleated cell counts. Clones were read by immunoSEQ multiplex PCR, and TCRdb kept only the in-frame ones, dropping some. That table supplies the V and J calls and clone size; D and trimming were determined from the DNA. This table holds some 61,000 clones, around 86% found once. The clonotype was recovered from a man under 40 with acute or convalescent COVID-19. Sequenced sample: peripheral blood. The chain combines TRBV3-1 (or the pseudogene TRBV3-2) with TRBJ1-1; perhaps TRBD1 as D (5 bases). The CDR3: CASSQVGGNTEAFF. CDR3 nucleotide sequence: TGTGCCAGCAGCCAAGTGGGGGGGAACACTGAAGCTTTCTTT.